These 7 T cell receptor beta chains share one sample of origin, sequenced in a study of blood T cell repertoires in COVID-19. The assay was immunoSEQ multiplex PCR, and TCRdb's table has in-frame clones only and misses some. The sample consists of around 84,000 clones, under 90% of them appearing once. Input material: peripheral blood. Receptors were obtained from a woman aged 40 to 49 with active or convalescent COVID-19.

The chain carries TRBV27 and TRBJ1-5; maybe TRBD1 (5 bases). The CDR3 sequence is 13 residues long. Trimming pared 6 bases from V and 1 base from J, leaving 7 bases between. Germline values: CDR1 MNHEY, CDR2 SMNVEV (reference sequence). The CDR3 spells CASSRGSNQPQHF. The CDR3, as DNA: TGTGCCAGCAGCCGGGGGAGCAATCAGCCCCAGCATTTT.

The chain joins TRBV19 to TRBJ2-3; 10 bases are a match to TRBD1. The CDR3 is made up of 18 amino acids. J lost 0 bases, V lost 3 bases, and 9 bases had no gene match. Germline V gene sequence: CDR1 LNHDA, CDR2 SQIVND (reference sequence). The CDR3 here is CASSIRTGGTPSTDTQYF. CDR3 nucleotide sequence: TGTGCCAGTAGTATCCGGACAGGGGGAACACCTAGCACAGATACGCAGTATTTT.

In DNA form, the CDR3 reads TGTGCCAGCAGTGAAGGGTGGTTAACAGGGGGTAACTATGGCTACACCTTC. Protein: CASSEGWLTGGNYGYTF. The chain links TRBV2 to TRBJ1-2; 8 bases line up with TRBD1. The CDR3 is made up of 17 amino acids. Trimming cost V 1 base and J 1 base; bases outside gene matches: 8. The germline gives CDR1 SNHLY, CDR2 FYNNEI.

The rearrangement uses TRBV7-2 and TRBJ1-5; D might be TRBD1 (6 bases). With 0 bases removed from V and 4 bases from J, the gap between germline ends came to 13 bases. The CDR3 totals 16 residues. CDR1 SGHTA and CDR2 FQGNSA come from the germline V gene. The CDR3 region is CASSLAPGQRNQPQHF. For the CDR3, the DNA is TGTGCCAGCAGCTTAGCACCGGGACAAAGGAATCAGCCCCAGCATTTT.

V usage is TRBV6-6 and J usage is TRBJ1-2; D gene uncertain. Germline CDR1 reads MNHNY; CDR2 reads SVGAGI (reference sequence). The CDR3 runs 15 residues. V was shortened by 2 bases and J by 0 bases, with 10 bases between the two germline ends. For the CDR3, the DNA is TGTGCCAGCAGTTACCTCAGGCCCACTAACTATGGCTACACCTTC. The encoded protein is CASSYLRPTNYGYTF.

The J gene is TRBJ1-2, the V gene TRBV5-1, with 7 bases identical to TRBD1. V shed 4 bases and J 4 bases; nucleotides not matched to a gene: 7. The V gene's germline CDR1 is SGHRS and CDR2 YFSETQ. This CDR3 contains 14 residues. CDR3 nucleotide sequence: TGCGCCAGCAGCCAACAACAGGGGATCTATGGCTACACCTTC. Translating gives CASSQQQGIYGYTF.

This clone occurred a few times. This chain links TRBV5-8 with TRBJ2-7, with 8 bases aligning to TRBD1. Losses at the gene ends were 4 bases for V and 3 bases for J; bases not matched to a gene: 6. The CDR3 runs to 14 residues. Germline lookup yields CDR1 SGHTS and CDR2 YDEGEE. CDR3 protein: CASSLDRVNYEQYF. The DNA for the CDR3 is TGTGCCAGCAGCCTGGACAGGGTCAACTACGAGCAGTACTTC.